This TCR beta chain was sequenced for a study of T cell responses to AZD1222 COVID-19 vaccine. Study background: Analyses pooled second doses at about 4 or about 12 weeks.

V lost 5 bases and J lost 4, with 14 bases in between. The germline gives CDR1 MDHEN, CDR2 SYDVKM. The CDR3 totals 15 residues. Findings and limits, study-wide: Spike was spanned by vaccine-associated CD4 TCRs, which were dominant at 160-218 and 743-854.

The protocol was immunoSEQ multiplex PCR, while the TCRdb copy is restricted to in-frame clones and leaves out a portion. This table holds about 100,000 clones, roughly nine tenths found once. This clone appeared a few times. Its matching antigen is unknown. This chain uses TRBV28 with TRBJ1-4, with unresolved D. The sequence was collected from an adult in good health. This specimen was peripheral blood, taken on day 0 of AZD1222 vaccination. CDR3 protein: CASSVTRPRNEKLFF. The CDR3 DNA reads as TGTGCCAGCAGTGTCACCCGCCCCCGTAATGAAAAACTGTTTTTT.